The 9 T cell receptor beta chains given below trace back to one sample, sequenced in a study of cytomegalovirus exposure and HLA in healthy donors. Use of 60 Vbeta and 13 Jbeta primers characterized the PCR. The table came from immunoSEQ multiplex PCR; TCRdb's copy has only in-frame clones and leaves some out. The repertoire holds around 63,000 clones, with roughly three quarters as singletons. Specimen: PBMCs. The receptors were gathered from a woman between 25 and 40 years old in good health and CMV-seronegative.

The chain uses TRBV11-3 and TRBJ2-3, with 15 bases identical to TRBD2. From germline, CDR1 is SGHNT and CDR2 YENEEA. The V and J ends lost 5 bases and 6 bases, in that order; junction bases with no gene match: 3. The CDR3 is made up of 15 amino acids. The CDR3 region has the DNA TGTGCCAGCAGCCCCGGGACTAGCGGGAGGGATACGCAGTATTTT. The encoded protein is CASSPGTSGRDTQYF.

The chain links TRBV9 to TRBJ2-5; D is perhaps TRBD1 (5 bases). The CDR3 is 15 residues long. V was cut by 0 bases and J by 3 bases, with 12 bases left in between. Germline-derived CDR1 and CDR2 are SGDLS and YYNGEE. The CDR3 region has the DNA TGTGCCAGCAGCGTAGGTTCAGGGTTCGAAGAGACCCAGTACTTC. Translating gives CASSVGSGFEETQYF. The variable domain in full, completed from reference TRBV9 and TRBJ2-5, reads DSGVTQTPKHLITATGQRVTLRCSPRSGDLSVYWYQQSLDQGLQFLIQYYNGEERAKGNILERFSAQQFPDLHSELNLSSLELGDSALYFCASSVGSGFEETQYFGPGTRLLVL.

The chain combines TRBV11-2 with TRBJ2-1; 7 bases map to TRBD1. The CDR3 consists of 15 residues. V was pared by 7 bases and J by 4 bases, with 10 bases of the junction left unmatched. Germline lookup yields CDR1 SGHAT and CDR2 FQNNGV. DNA for the CDR3: TGTGCCAGCAACTTGGGACAGAGTCCTTACAATGAGCAGTTCTTC. Amino acids: CASNLGQSPYNEQFF.

The CDR3 protein is CASSYLAGGAETQYF. The CDR3 coding sequence is TGTGCCAGCAGTTACCTAGCGGGCGGAGCGGAGACCCAGTACTTC. J is TRBJ2-5 and V is TRBV6-5, with TRBD2 matching 8 bases. This CDR3 region has 15 residues. V was clipped by 2 bases and J by 5 bases; unmatched bases: 7. Germline lookup yields CDR1 MNHEY and CDR2 SVGAGI.

The chain joins TRBV19 to TRBJ1-2; 7 nucleotides match TRBD1. CDR1 is LNHDA and CDR2 is SQIVND in the germline V gene (reference sequence). V shed 3 bases, J shed 0 bases, and the junction held 7 bases outside the gene matches. The CDR3 extends over 16 amino acids. The CDR3 coding sequence is TGTGCCAGTAGTATTTGGACAGGCCTATCTAACTATGGCTACACCTTC. It specifies CASSIWTGLSNYGYTF.

The V and J genes are TRBV9 and TRBJ1-2; D remains unclear. Germline lookup yields CDR1 SGDLS and CDR2 YYNGEE. V shed 0 bases and J shed 4 bases, with 10 bases lying between them. The CDR3 consists of 14 residues. The CDR3 DNA is TGTGCCAGCAGCGTAGATGGCGGAAGCTATGGCTACACCTTC. The encoded protein is CASSVDGGSYGYTF.

This chain links TRBV4-3 with TRBJ2-1, with 8 bases that match TRBD1. The CDR3 length is 15 residues. Germline CDR1 LGHNA, CDR2 YSLEER. V was pared by 0 bases and J by 8 bases, with 6 bases of the junction left unmatched. The CDR3: CASSQDRPGGDEQFF. CDR3 DNA: TGCGCCAGCAGCCAAGATAGACCAGGGGGCGATGAGCAGTTCTTC.

This clone is a singleton in its sample. The V call is TRBV12-5, the J call TRBJ1-3; the D gene is possibly TRBD1 (5 bases). This CDR3 region has 14 residues. Looked up from germline, CDR1 is LGHNT and CDR2 is FRNRAP. Trimming removed 7 bases from V and 4 bases from J, with 14 bases in between. As DNA, the CDR3 is TGTGCTAGTGCCCAGGGCCATAACGGAAACACCATATATTTT. This codes for CASAQGHNGNTIYF. The whole variable domain, remainder taken from reference TRBV12-5 and TRBJ1-3, is DARVTQTPRHKVTEMGQEVTMRCQPILGHNTVFWYRQTMMQGLELLAYFRNRAPLDDSGMPKDRFSAEMPDATLATLKIQPSEPRDSAVYFCASAQGHNGNTIYFGEGSWLTVV.

This clone appeared a few times. The gene calls are TRBV5-1 and TRBJ1-1, with D perhaps TRBD1 (6 bases). The V end lost 4 bases, the J end lost 1 base, and 11 bases lay between the germline ends. The V gene's germline CDR1 is SGHRS and CDR2 YFSETQ. The CDR3 runs to 14 residues. CDR3 sequence reads: CASSPSTGNTEAFF. CDR3 nucleotides: TGCGCCAGCAGCCCATCGACAGGGAACACTGAAGCTTTCTTT. The variable domain in full, with the rest retrieved from reference TRBV5-1 and TRBJ1-1, is KAGVTQTPRYLIKTRGQQVTLSCSPISGHRSVSWYQQTPGQGLQFLFEYFSETQRNKGNFPGRFSGRQFSNSRSEMNVSTLELGDSALYLCASSPSTGNTEAFFGQGTRLTVV.